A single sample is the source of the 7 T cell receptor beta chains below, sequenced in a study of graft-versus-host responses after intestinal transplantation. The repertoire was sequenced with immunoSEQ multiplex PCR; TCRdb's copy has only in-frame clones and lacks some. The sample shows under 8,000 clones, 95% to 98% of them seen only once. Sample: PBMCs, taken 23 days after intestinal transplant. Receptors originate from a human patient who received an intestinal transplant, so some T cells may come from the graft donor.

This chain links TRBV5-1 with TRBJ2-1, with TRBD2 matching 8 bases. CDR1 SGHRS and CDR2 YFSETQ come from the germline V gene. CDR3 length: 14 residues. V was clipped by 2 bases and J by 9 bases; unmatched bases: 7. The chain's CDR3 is CASSFGGVNGEQFF. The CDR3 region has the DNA TGCGCCAGCAGCTTCGGGGGGGTAAATGGTGAGCAGTTCTTC.

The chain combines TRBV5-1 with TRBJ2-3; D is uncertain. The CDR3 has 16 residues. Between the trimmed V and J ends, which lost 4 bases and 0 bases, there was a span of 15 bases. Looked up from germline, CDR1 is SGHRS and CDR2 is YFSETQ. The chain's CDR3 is CASSARVLASTDTQYF. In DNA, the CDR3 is TGCGCCAGCAGCGCTCGGGTCTTAGCTAGCACAGATACGCAGTATTTT.

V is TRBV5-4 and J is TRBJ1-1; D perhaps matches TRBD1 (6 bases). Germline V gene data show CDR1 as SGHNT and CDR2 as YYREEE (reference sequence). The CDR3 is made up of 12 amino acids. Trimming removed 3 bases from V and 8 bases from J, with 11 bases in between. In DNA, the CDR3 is TGTGCCAGCAGCTATACGGGGGCCGAAGCTTTCTTT. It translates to CASSYTGAEAFF.

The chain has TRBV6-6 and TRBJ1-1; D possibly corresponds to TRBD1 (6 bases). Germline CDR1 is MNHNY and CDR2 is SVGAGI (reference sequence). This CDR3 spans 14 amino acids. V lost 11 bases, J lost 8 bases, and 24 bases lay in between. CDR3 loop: CAHAGGRRGMEAFF. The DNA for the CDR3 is TGTGCCCATGCCGGGGGCAGAAGAGGAATGGAAGCTTTCTTT.

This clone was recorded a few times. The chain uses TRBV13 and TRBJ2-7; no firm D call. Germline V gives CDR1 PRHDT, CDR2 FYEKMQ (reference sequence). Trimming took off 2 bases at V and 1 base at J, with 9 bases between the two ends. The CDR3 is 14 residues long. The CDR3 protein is CASSLMYESYEQYF. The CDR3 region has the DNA TGTGCCAGCAGCTTAATGTATGAGTCCTACGAGCAGTACTTC.

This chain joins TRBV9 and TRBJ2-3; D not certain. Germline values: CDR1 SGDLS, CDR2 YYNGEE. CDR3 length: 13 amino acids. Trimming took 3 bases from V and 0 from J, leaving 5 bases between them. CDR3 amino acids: CASSEGSTDTQYF. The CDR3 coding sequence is TGTGCCAGCAGCGAGGGAAGCACAGATACGCAGTATTTT. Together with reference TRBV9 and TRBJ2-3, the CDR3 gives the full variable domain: DSGVTQTPKHLITATGQRVTLRCSPRSGDLSVYWYQQSLDQGLQFLIQYYNGEERAKGNILERFSAQQFPDLHSELNLSSLELGDSALYFCASSEGSTDTQYFGPGTRLTVL.

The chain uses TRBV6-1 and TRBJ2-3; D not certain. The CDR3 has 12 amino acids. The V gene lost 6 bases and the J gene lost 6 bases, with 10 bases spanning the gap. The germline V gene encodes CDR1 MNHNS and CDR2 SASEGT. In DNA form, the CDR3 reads TGTGCCAGCAGGCACTTTTCTGATACGCAGTATTTT. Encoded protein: CASRHFSDTQYF.